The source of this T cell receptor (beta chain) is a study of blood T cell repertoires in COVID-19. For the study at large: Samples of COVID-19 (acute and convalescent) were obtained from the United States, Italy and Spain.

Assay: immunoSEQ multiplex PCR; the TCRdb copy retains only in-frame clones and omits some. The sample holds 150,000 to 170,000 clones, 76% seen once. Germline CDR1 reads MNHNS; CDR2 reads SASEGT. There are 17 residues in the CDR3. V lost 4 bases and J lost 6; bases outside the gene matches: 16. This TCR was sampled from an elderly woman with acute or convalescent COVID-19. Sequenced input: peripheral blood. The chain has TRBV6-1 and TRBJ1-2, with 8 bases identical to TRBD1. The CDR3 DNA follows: TGTGCCAGCAGTGTTGCACTAGGGCAGGGGGCGGTCGATGGCTACACCTTC. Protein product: CASSVALGQGAVDGYTF.